Each of the 24 T cell receptor beta chains below was sequenced from the same sample in a study of cytomegalovirus exposure and HLA in healthy donors (dated by TCRdb to about 2017). The method behind the library was the immunoSEQ multiplex PCR assay. For the multiplex PCR, a mixture combining 60 forward primers for TCR Vbeta segments and 13 reverse primers for TCR Jbeta segments was used. TCRdb took over this immuneACCESS table, retaining in-frame rearrangements with V and J assigned. Such tables are incomplete; in checked studies, under half of the missing clones stem from an unresolved V gene, and the remainder is unexplained. For this sample there are 150,000 to 200,000 clones; approximately 80% appear just once. The biggest ten clones account for approximately 6.5% of the sample. Sequences were obtained from PBMCs. These receptors were obtained from a male donor in good health and CMV-seropositive.

This clone was seen more than once but under ten times. In DNA form, the CDR3 reads TGTGCCAGCAGCGCCGCAGGGGGCAAGGGCTACACCTTC. Translated: CASSAAGGKGYTF. The chain combines TRBV7-9 with TRBJ1-2, with 8 bases lining up with TRBD1. V shed 5 bases, J shed 8 bases, and the junction held 7 bases outside the gene matches. CDR3 size: 13 residues. Germline-derived CDR1 and CDR2 are SEHNR and FQNEAQ (reference sequence).

V usage is TRBV9 and J usage is TRBJ2-1; D might be TRBD2 (6 bases). The V gene lost 0 bases and the J gene lost 4 bases, with 11 bases spanning the gap. CDR3 length: 15 amino acids. Looked up from germline, CDR1 is SGDLS and CDR2 is YYNGEE. The CDR3 loop reads CASSVEGTPYNEQFF. The CDR3 DNA reads as TGTGCCAGCAGCGTAGAAGGGACTCCTTACAATGAGCAGTTCTTC.

In regard to this clone: The likely explanation is a read error, given a far larger clone one base away. The CDR3 here is CASSPDRVRAFF. For the CDR3, the DNA is TGTGCCAGCAGCCCGGACAGGGTGAGAGCTTTCTTT. The V gene is TRBV14, the J gene TRBJ1-1, with 8 bases aligning to TRBD1. The trim removed 4 bases at V and 10 bases at J, leaving 5 bases unmatched. This CDR3 contains 12 residues. Per germline, CDR1 SGHDN and CDR2 FVKESK.

The rearrangement links TRBV11-3 to TRBJ2-7, with 11 bases lining up with TRBD1. Per the germline V gene, CDR1 is SGHNT and CDR2 is YENEEA. The V and J ends lost 1 base and 1 base, in that order; junction bases with no gene match: 12. The CDR3 is made up of 19 amino acids. CDR3 DNA: TGTGCCAGCAGCTTAGTGGGACAGGGGGACTTTGTATCGTCCTACGAGCAGTACTTC. Its translation is CASSLVGQGDFVSSYEQYF.

This chain links TRBV6-5 with TRBJ1-6; 7 nucleotides line up with TRBD1. Germline loops: CDR1 MNHEY, CDR2 SVGAGI. This CDR3 comprises 15 residues. Trimming cost V 6 bases and J 4 bases; bases outside gene matches: 6. The CDR3 nucleotides are TGTGCCAGCAGCCAGGGACAGCCTTATAATTCACCCCTCCACTTT. Its protein product is CASSQGQPYNSPLHF.

CDR3 sequence (DNA): TGTGCCAGCAGCGCGACTAGCGGAGTCCCCTACGAGCAGTACTTC. Translation: CASSATSGVPYEQYF. V gene TRBV9 combines with J gene TRBJ2-7; the match to TRBD2 covers 9 bases. The CDR3 extends over 15 amino acids. Germline V lookup: CDR1 SGDLS, CDR2 YYNGEE. Trimming cost V 3 bases and J 2 bases; bases outside gene matches: 6. Full variable domain (outside the CDR3, taken from reference TRBV9 and TRBJ2-7): DSGVTQTPKHLITATGQRVTLRCSPRSGDLSVYWYQQSLDQGLQFLIQYYNGEERAKGNILERFSAQQFPDLHSELNLSSLELGDSALYFCASSATSGVPYEQYFGPGTRLTVT.

This rearrangement joins TRBV6-5 to TRBJ1-1, with 9 bases identical to TRBD1. After removal of 5 bases from V and 5 bases from J, the junction contained 9 bases not matched to a gene. This CDR3 is built from 15 residues. CDR1 and CDR2 (germline): MNHEY, SVGAGI. As DNA, the CDR3 is TGTGCCAGCAGTCACCGGGACAGGGAGCTTACTGAAGCTTTCTTT. This sequence encodes CASSHRDRELTEAFF.

V is TRBV27 and J is TRBJ2-5, with TRBD1 identical over 12 bases. The V and J ends lost 8 bases and 5 bases, in that order; junction bases with no gene match: 18. The CDR3 totals 18 residues. Germline V gene data show CDR1 as MNHEY and CDR2 as SMNVEV (reference sequence). The chain's CDR3 is CASGRGGTGGAPEETQYF. For the CDR3, the DNA is TGTGCCAGCGGCCGGGGGGGGACAGGGGGCGCCCCGGAGGAGACCCAGTACTTC.

This chain connects TRBV5-1 to TRBJ2-2; the match to TRBD2 covers 7 bases. The length of the CDR3 is 16 residues. Unmatched junction bases numbered 9, after V lost 3 bases and J lost 4 bases. Germline V gives CDR1 SGHRS, CDR2 YFSETQ. The CDR3 DNA follows: TGCGCCAGCAGCTCCCCGGGCGGGAGCGTCACCGGGGAGCTGTTTTTT. This encodes CASSSPGGSVTGELFF.

This clone was recorded only once. The junction and the germline gene differ at one end; a read error may be behind it. V usage is TRBV7-7 and J usage is TRBJ2-7; 13 bases are shared with TRBD2. The CDR3 is 15 amino acids. Per germline, CDR1 SSHAT and CDR2 FNYEAQ (reference sequence). CDR3 DNA: TGTGCTAGCAGCTTCGGGACTAGCGGGATCTACGAGCAGTACTTC. Residues: CASSFGTSGIYEQYF.

This clone was seen once. J is TRBJ2-5 and V is TRBV28; D is unresolved. The end of the DNA fits TRBJ2-7 better, so the J call may be wrong. Germline V gene data show CDR1 as MDHEN and CDR2 as SYDVKM. The CDR3 runs to 11 residues. CDR3 bases: TGTGCCAGCAGCAAGAACTACGAGCAGTACTTC. Protein: CASSKNYEQYF.

V gene TRBV5-1 combines with J gene TRBJ2-3; TRBD1 aligns across 10 bases. CDR1 and CDR2 (germline): SGHRS, YFSETQ. The CDR3 contains 21 residues. V gave up 6 bases and J gave up 4 bases; unmatched junction bases: 26. CDR3 nucleotide sequence: TGCGCCAGCACCGTTAGGGTGGCCTTAGGGACAGGGGCTCCCACCCCAGATACGCAGTATTTT. It encodes CASTVRVALGTGAPTPDTQYF.

This rearrangement joins TRBV18 to TRBJ1-2, with 8 bases that match TRBD1. Germline loops: CDR1 KGHSH, CDR2 LQKENI. CDR3 length: 14 residues. V dropped 3 bases and J dropped 4; count of bases not matched to a gene: 4. The CDR3 sequence is CASSPDRASYGYTF. In DNA form, the CDR3 reads TGTGCCAGCTCACCGGACAGGGCGAGCTATGGCTACACCTTC.

The CDR3 spells CASIPGGLAGEGNTGELFF. Here the CDR3 DNA reads TGTGCCAGCATCCCAGGGGGGCTAGCGGGAGAGGGGAACACCGGGGAGCTGTTTTTT. V and J are TRBV11-3 and TRBJ2-2; 10 nucleotides line up with TRBD2. CDR3 length: 19 residues. Per germline, CDR1 SGHNT and CDR2 YENEEA. V lost 7 bases, J lost 1 base, and 15 bases stayed unmatched.

The chain uses TRBV13 and TRBJ2-1; 7 bases line up with TRBD2. Per the germline V gene, CDR1 is PRHDT and CDR2 is FYEKMQ (reference sequence). V dropped 2 bases and J dropped 2; count of bases not matched to a gene: 6. CDR3 length equals 16 residues. CDR3 sequence reads: CASSLFRRETYNEQFF. CDR3 sequence (DNA): TGTGCCAGCAGCTTATTCAGGCGGGAGACCTACAATGAGCAGTTCTTC.

This chain joins TRBV2 and TRBJ2-3; perhaps TRBD1 as D (5 bases). CDR1 is SNHLY and CDR2 is FYNNEI in the germline V gene. This CDR3 spans 13 amino acids. The germline V and J ends were trimmed by 2 bases and 6 bases, with 9 bases remaining between them. The CDR3 spells CASSERGGDTQYF. The CDR3 DNA is TGTGCCAGCAGTGAAAGGGGTGGGGATACGCAGTATTTT.

In this sample, this clone turned up a few times. V gene TRBV6-5 combines with J gene TRBJ1-2; 8 bases are shared with TRBD1. This CDR3 has 12 residues. Germline V gives CDR1 MNHEY, CDR2 SVGAGI. V lost 5 bases and J lost 8; bases outside the gene matches: 4. The CDR3, as DNA: TGTGCCAGCAGTAAAGACAGGGGCGGCTACACCTTC. Translated: CASSKDRGGYTF.

The chain uses TRBV14 and TRBJ2-3, with TRBD2 matching over 10 bases. This CDR3 is built from 16 residues. J lost 4 bases, V lost 3 bases, and 7 bases had no gene match. From germline, CDR1 is SGHDN and CDR2 FVKESK. CDR3 in amino acids: CASSQNSGRRADTQYF. The CDR3 DNA reads as TGTGCCAGCAGCCAGAATAGCGGGAGGCGTGCAGATACGCAGTATTTT.

This chain connects TRBV14 to TRBJ2-5; 12 bases fit TRBD2. Per germline, CDR1 SGHDN and CDR2 FVKESK. V gave up 1 base and J gave up 3 bases; unmatched junction bases: 9. The length of the CDR3 is 18 residues. The CDR3 is CASSQAASGRGNKETQYF. The CDR3 DNA is TGTGCCAGCAGCCAAGCGGCTAGCGGGAGGGGAAATAAAGAGACCCAGTACTTC.

To note about this clone: Compared with germline, one end of the junction differs, possibly owing to a read error. This rearrangement joins TRBV7-9 to TRBJ2-7, with 11 nucleotides matching TRBD2. Germline values: CDR1 SEHNR, CDR2 FQNEAQ (reference sequence). The CDR3 totals 12 residues. The CDR3, as DNA: TGTGCCAGCAGCCCCGCCGGACTAGCGGGCTCGTTC. This translates into CASSPAGLAGSF.

The chain employs TRBV7-9 and TRBJ2-1; D possibly corresponds to TRBD2 (6 bases). This CDR3 contains 17 residues. The germline V gene has CDR1 SEHNR and CDR2 FQNEAQ (reference sequence). The germline V and J ends were trimmed by 5 bases and 1 base, with 18 bases remaining between them. CDR3 protein: CASSPFRAGWSYNEQFF. The CDR3 DNA follows: TGTGCCAGCAGCCCCTTTAGGGCGGGATGGTCCTACAATGAGCAGTTCTTC.

The CDR3 nucleotides are TGTGCCAGCAGCACCGCCGGGACAGGGGGCGGCGGCTACACCTTC. Protein: CASSTAGTGGGGYTF. The V call is TRBV5-5, the J call TRBJ1-2; 12 bases align to TRBD1. This CDR3 has 15 residues. Trimming at V came to 4 bases and at J to 8 bases, leaving 9 bases not matched to a gene. CDR1 SGHKS and CDR2 YYEKEE come from the germline V gene (reference sequence).

Of note for this clone: One end of the junction is discordant with germline, which a read error may explain. The genes are TRBV7-2 and TRBJ2-1; TRBD2 agrees at 9 bases. Germline V gene sequence: CDR1 SGHTA, CDR2 FQGNSA. CDR3 length: 12 residues. DNA of the CDR3: TGTGCCAGCAGCTTAGCTGTTAGCGGGAGCGTCTTC. Translation: CASSLAVSGSVF.

V and J are TRBV28 and TRBJ2-5; TRBD2 matches 9 bases. From germline, CDR1 is MDHEN and CDR2 SYDVKM. The ends lost 6 bases at V and 5 bases at J; junction bases unmatched: 13. CDR3 length equals 16 residues. CDR3 amino acids: CASSYTGKREEETQYF. For the CDR3, the DNA is TGTGCCAGCAGCTACACGGGGAAGCGGGAGGAGGAGACCCAGTACTTC.